The clone carrying this T cell receptor (beta chain) has a handful of counts. This sample stems from a study of CD8+ T cells in alopecia areata. cDNA serving as the sequencing template came from extracted, reverse transcribed RNA. Generated by immunoSEQ multiplex PCR, the TCRdb table keeps only in-frame clones and is missing some. The repertoire consists of over 200,000 clones, with 57% occurring once and the leading ten covering under 0.5%. Deletions cut 1 base from V and 3 bases from J, with 9 bases between. CDR3 size: 15 residues. CDR1 is LNHNV, CDR2 YYDKDF, per germline (reference sequence). This TCR derives from a human donor with alopecia areata. The sample here was CD4+ T cells sorted from blood, taken at week 0. The V gene is TRBV15, the J gene TRBJ1-4; possible D gene TRBD1, 5 bases. The CDR3 loop is CATSRGTFPNEKLFF. In DNA form, the CDR3 reads TGTGCCACCAGCAGAGGGACATTCCCTAATGAAAAACTGTTTTTT. Complete variable domain (other parts from reference TRBV15 and TRBJ1-4): DAMVIQNPRYQVTQFGKPVTLSCSQTLNHNVMYWYQQKSSQAPKLLFHYYDKDFNNEADTPDNFQSRRPNTSFCFLDIRSPGLGDTAMYLCATSRGTFPNEKLFFGSGTQLSVL.